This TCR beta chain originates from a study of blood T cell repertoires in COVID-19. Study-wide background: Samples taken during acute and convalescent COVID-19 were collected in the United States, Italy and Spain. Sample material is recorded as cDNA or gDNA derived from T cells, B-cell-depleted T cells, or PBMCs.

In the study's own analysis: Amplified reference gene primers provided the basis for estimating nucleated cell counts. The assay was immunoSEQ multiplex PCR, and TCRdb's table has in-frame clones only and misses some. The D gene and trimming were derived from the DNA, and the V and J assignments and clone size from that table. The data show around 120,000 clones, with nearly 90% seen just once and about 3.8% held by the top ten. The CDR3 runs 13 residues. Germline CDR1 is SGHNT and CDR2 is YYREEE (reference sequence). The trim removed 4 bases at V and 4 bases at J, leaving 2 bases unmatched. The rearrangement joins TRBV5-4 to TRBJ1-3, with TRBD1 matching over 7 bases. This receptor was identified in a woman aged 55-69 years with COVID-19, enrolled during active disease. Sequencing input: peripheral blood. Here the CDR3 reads CASSQTGGNTIYF. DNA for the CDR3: TGTGCCAGCAGCCAGACAGGGGGAAACACCATATATTTT. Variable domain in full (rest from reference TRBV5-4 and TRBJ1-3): ETGVTQSPTHLIKTRGQQVTLRCSSQSGHNTVSWYQQALGQGPQFIFQYYREEENGRGNFPPRFSGLQFPNYSSELNVNALELDDSALYLCASSQTGGNTIYFGEGSWLTVV.